The TCR beta chain under discussion was sequenced for a study of cytomegalovirus exposure and HLA in healthy donors (dated by TCRdb to the late 2010s). Some background on the complete study: In an earlier analysis of 550 to 750 of the donors, about 270 Gb of sequence data and 117 million unique TCR beta sequences from about 190 million T cells were reported. Roughly 300 gigabases of sequencing data and roughly 81 million unique TCR sequences made up an early release that covered roughly 670 HLA-typed donors. The genetic ancestry cluster associated with self-reported Caucasian donors included about four fifths of the 350 to 500 genotyped donors. The study was designed to test whether signatures of past pathogen exposure could be identified by cataloging public T cell receptors. The study used immunosequencing to profile the T cell repertoires of 670 or so subjects and linked those repertoires to cytomegalovirus serostatus. Besides the first cohort of hundreds of subjects, a separate validation cohort made up of roughly 120 different subjects was used. To predict cytomegalovirus infection status, the study brought together high-throughput TCR immunosequencing, statistical association of individual TCRs with disease status, and machine learning. In a later analysis, previously published TCR beta repertoires from about 670 donors were re-analyzed and high-resolution HLA genotyping was added so that TCR occurrence patterns could be studied. The later analysis used no new phenotypic data to find candidate immune exposures, relying instead on TCR beta sequences and their occurrence across donors. An earlier analysis of approximately 500 of the donors applied high-throughput TCR beta sequencing to assess whether each TCR beta V gene segment acted as functional or pseudogenic. Donor age, sex, ethnicity and CMV serostatus were compiled together with the repertoire data. A later genetic analysis used genome-wide SNP genotypes for 398 of the 666 donors, treating that subset as a discovery cohort. Every discovery cohort repertoire had been produced on one sequencing platform. HLA typing included class I and class II loci at four-digit resolution. The number of donors typed differed by locus, with 629-630 for A, B, C, DRB1 and DQB1, over 500 for DQA1, 600 to 610 for DPA1, and around 460 for DPB1. Because of strong linkage in the cohort, roughly five DR-DQ haplotypes were treated as single units for association and clustering. On average, about 240,000 unique TCR beta nucleotide sequences were sequenced per donor among about 400 genotyped donors of the cohort, with roughly 18% of those sequences being non-productive.

The cohort was made up of 666 healthy bone marrow donors. Cohort members were all nominally healthy when sampled, although unrecorded immune exposures were likely present. The donor tested CMV seronegative and was one of the 352 seronegative cohort members. A peripheral blood sample was provided by each donor, and peripheral blood mononuclear cells were used for TCR beta sequencing. Genomic DNA was extracted from the blood cell samples with the Qiagen DNeasy Blood Extraction Kit. Findings and caveats that apply to the study as a whole: Because HLA typing was missing for some donors at each locus, association tests included only the typed subset. Across donors, most TCR sequences were observed very rarely, whereas some public TCRs were present in many individuals. A later genetic analysis reported fewer N-insertions in productive TCRs among donors in an Asian-associated ancestry cluster than the roughly 700-donor mean. In an earlier analysis of fewer than 750 of the donors, most TCR beta V segments were observed in productive rearrangements about 87% or about 30% of the time, broadly matching IMGT annotations. A later analysis found that TCR association rates varied across HLA loci, with DRB1 alleles showing the most associated TCRs and HLA-C alleles the fewest. When HLA alleles, especially DR and DQ, strongly co-occurred, attributing TCR associations to individual alleles was difficult. In vitro tests confirmed that a few of the cytomegalovirus-associated TCR beta chains recognize cytomegalovirus antigens. Roughly 17 rarely observed V segments, including chromosome 9 orphons, were excluded from the earlier analysis of a few hundred of the donors because counts were too low. For the cohort, immune exposure information was limited to CMV serostatus. Some IMGT-functional V segments, including TRBV6-2 and TRBV6-3, could not be distinguished by the 87-base-pair reads and were therefore excluded. A further reported finding was that TCR beta sequences accurately predicted the HLA-A and HLA-B alleles for most subjects in the first cohort. V-gene and J-gene trimming of TCR beta chains was associated with a missense DCLRE1C variant in a later genetic analysis, and the association was replicated in an independent cohort. A later analysis associated around 16,000 TCR beta sequences with specific HLA alleles at a false discovery rate of 0.05. The authors suggested that the approach could potentially be generalized to other disease states and immunological phenotypes. Linkage disequilibrium might explain the correlated functional status among segregating V segments, but an unknown experimental factor could not be ruled out. Compared with equally common non-associated chains, HLA-associated TCR beta chains in a later analysis were more clonally expanded and had lower generation probabilities. In the study, around 150 TCR beta chains were listed as associated with cytomegalovirus. The sequencing pipeline was judged likely to have produced a cluster of highly shared sequence variants as a technical artifact. Most CMV-associated TCR beta chains appeared to be HLA-restricted in a later analysis, and the HLA associations seemed to be driven largely by CMV exposure. In both the original and validation cohorts, the classifier was reported to diagnose cytomegalovirus status with high specificity and sensitivity. A later analysis reported that several top co-occurrence clusters appeared linked to parvovirus B19, influenza, CMV and Epstein-Barr virus. Sequencing depth was assumed to be roughly uniform across donors in the presence/absence analyses, though that assumption may not hold. This cohort had only TCR beta chains sequenced, and the lack of alpha or paired-chain data limited which features could be detected.

Taken from the germline V gene, the CDR1 and CDR2 loops are SGDLS and YYNGEE. Inclusive of the bounding cysteine and phenylalanine, the CDR3 is 17 residues long. CDR3 DNA only is kept here, 51 bases in frame from base 1. Trimming leaves V shorter by 0 bases and J shorter by 9 bases, with the junction holding 12 bases beyond the gene matches. Libraries were constructed by the immunoSEQ multiplex PCR assay. For the multiplex PCR, a mixture combining 60 forward primers for TCR Vbeta segments and 13 reverse primers for TCR Jbeta segments was used. Amplification of the CDR3 region of rearranged TCR beta genes was performed with a multiplex PCR assay on genomic DNA. On the Illumina HiSeq System, the amplified TCR beta libraries were sequenced as 87-base-pair reads. For the original study's pipeline: Across the roughly 700 repertoires, a later analysis counted 75 million to 90 million unique TCR beta chains, roughly 11 million of which were shared by at least two donors. Raw reads were error-corrected and collapsed into unique sequences with a nearest-neighbor algorithm that merged closely related sequences to remove PCR and sequencing errors. V, D and J gene segments were assigned by aligning CDR3 sequences to IMGT reference sequences. For a sequence to be retained, at least a six-nucleotide match to both a V gene segment and a J gene segment was required. Rearrangements were called productive when the CDR3 lacked stop codons and stayed in frame with V and J; all others were non-productive. CDR3 was defined according to IMGT convention as the region running from the second conserved V-encoded cysteine to the conserved J-encoded phenylalanine. Sequences without an unambiguous match to a single V gene segment were excluded from the earlier analysis of 500 to 700 of the donors. An earlier analysis of a few hundred of the donors called V segments functional above 56.7% productive rearrangements and segregating when the between-donor standard deviation exceeded 5%. A statistical classification framework was built for diagnosing cytomegalovirus status from the catalog of TCR beta chain sequences. A later analysis assigned V and J genes by comparing TCR nucleotide sequences with IMGT/GENE-DB human TR gene sequences. Using the TCRdist pipeline, a later analysis assigned CDR3 sequences along with most-parsimonious VDJ recombination scenarios. In a later analysis, each TCR beta chain was defined by its CDR3 amino acid sequence together with its V-gene family, and reads without a unique V-gene family were excluded. A later analysis removed 592 highly shared, low-generation-probability nucleotide sequences to deal with suspected cross-contamination and a sequencing artifact. In a later analysis, a clonal expansion index for each public chain was calculated from normalized within-repertoire ranks of inferred template counts. In a later analysis, generation probabilities were computed with a VDJ recombination model fitted to out-of-frame rearrangements, and the resulting probabilities were checked against IGoR. Hypergeometric tests were used in a later analysis to score TCR-TCR, TCR-HLA and TCR-CMV co-occurrence, with a repertoire-size bias correction applied to the TCR pairs. A later analysis estimated false discovery rates by permuting HLA or CMV assignments 20 times. In a later analysis, co-occurring TCRs were grouped using DBSCAN, and TCRdist sequence similarity was added for clustering within HLA-allele-positive subsets. For co-occurrence clustering, repertoires with fewer than 30,000 or more than 120,000 public chains were excluded, along with 4 to 6 repertoires with anomalous nucleotide sharing. TCRdb carries this immuneACCESS record with in-frame sequences only. Its versions omit some clonotypes, under half of them owing to an unresolved V gene in the studies checked, with the rest unexplained. For V, J and clone size, that table is used; D and trimming come from the DNA. The sample table holds approximately 130,000 clones, of which roughly four fifths were seen once. Roughly 1.1% of the sample lies in the top ten.

A note on this clone: The antigen this receptor binds is unknown. Base qualities are not at hand, and no much larger clone is one base apart.

The clonotype comes from a boy younger than 18 in good health and CMV-seronegative. Sequencing was carried out using PBMCs. The sequence joins TRBV9 to TRBJ2-1; the junction holds 10 bases that match TRBD2. This receptor carries the CDR3 CASSVDSASGSSVEQFF. In nucleotides, the sequence is TGTGCCAGCAGCGTAGATTCCGCTAGCGGGAGCTCGGTTGAGCAGTTCTTC.